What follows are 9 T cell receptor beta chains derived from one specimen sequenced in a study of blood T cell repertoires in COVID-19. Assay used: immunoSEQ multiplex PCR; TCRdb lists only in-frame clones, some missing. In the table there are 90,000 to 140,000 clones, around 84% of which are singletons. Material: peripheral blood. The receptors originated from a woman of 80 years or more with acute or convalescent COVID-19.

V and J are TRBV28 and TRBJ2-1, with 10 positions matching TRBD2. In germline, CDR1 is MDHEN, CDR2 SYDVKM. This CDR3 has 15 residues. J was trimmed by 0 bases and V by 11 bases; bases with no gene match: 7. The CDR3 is CAATGTSASYNEQFF. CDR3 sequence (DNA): TGTGCCGCAACCGGGACTAGCGCCTCCTACAATGAGCAGTTCTTC. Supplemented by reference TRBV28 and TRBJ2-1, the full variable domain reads DVKVTQSSRYLVKRTGEKVFLECVQDMDHENMFWYRQDPGLGLRLIYFSYDVKMKEKGDIPEGYSVSREKKERFSLILESASTNQTSMYLCAATGTSASYNEQFFGPGTRLTVL.

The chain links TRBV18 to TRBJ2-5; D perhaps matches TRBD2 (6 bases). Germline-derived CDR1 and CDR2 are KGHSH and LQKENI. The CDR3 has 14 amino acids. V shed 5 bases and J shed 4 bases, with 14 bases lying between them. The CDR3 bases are TGTGCCAGCTCATCCCGGGACTCAACAGAGACCCAGTACTTC. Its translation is CASSSRDSTETQYF.

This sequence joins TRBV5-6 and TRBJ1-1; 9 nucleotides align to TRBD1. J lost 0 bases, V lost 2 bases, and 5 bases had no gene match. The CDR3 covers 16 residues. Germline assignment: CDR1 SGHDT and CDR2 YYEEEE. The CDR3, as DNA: TGTGCCAGCAGCTTCCGGGACAGGGCGCTGAACACTGAAGCTTTCTTT. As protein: CASSFRDRALNTEAFF.

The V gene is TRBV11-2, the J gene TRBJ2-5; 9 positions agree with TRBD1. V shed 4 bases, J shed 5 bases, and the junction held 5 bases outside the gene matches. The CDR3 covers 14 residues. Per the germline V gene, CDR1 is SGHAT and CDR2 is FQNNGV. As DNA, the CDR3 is TGTGCCAGCAGCTCAACAGGGGGCCATGAGACCCAGTACTTC. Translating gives CASSSTGGHETQYF. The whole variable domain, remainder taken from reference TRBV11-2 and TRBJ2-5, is EAGVAQSPRYKIIEKRQSVAFWCNPISGHATLYWYQQILGQGPKLLIQFQNNGVVDDSQLPKDRFSAERLKGVDSTLKIQPAKLEDSAVYLCASSSTGGHETQYFGPGTRLLVL.

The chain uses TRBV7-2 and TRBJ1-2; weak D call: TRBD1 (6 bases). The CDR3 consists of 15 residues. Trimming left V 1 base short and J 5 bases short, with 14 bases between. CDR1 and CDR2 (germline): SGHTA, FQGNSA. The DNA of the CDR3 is TGTGCCAGCAGCTTAGTCGTGGGGGCAGGGTATGGCTACACCTTC. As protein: CASSLVVGAGYGYTF.

The CDR3 region has the DNA TGCGCCAGCAGCTTGGTAGGGGGCCGTAGTTCACCCCTCCACTTT. Its translation: CASSLVGGRSSPLHF. V usage is TRBV5-1 and J usage is TRBJ1-6; 7 bases match TRBD1. The trim removed 0 bases at V and 9 bases at J, leaving 6 bases unmatched. CDR3 size: 15 residues. Germline V gene data show CDR1 as SGHRS and CDR2 as YFSETQ.

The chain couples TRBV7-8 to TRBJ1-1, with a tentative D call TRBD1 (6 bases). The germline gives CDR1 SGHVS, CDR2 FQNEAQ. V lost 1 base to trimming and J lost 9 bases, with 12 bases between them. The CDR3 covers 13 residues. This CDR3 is CASSLGAGAKAFF. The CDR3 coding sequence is TGTGCCAGCAGCTTAGGGGCAGGGGCAAAAGCTTTCTTT.

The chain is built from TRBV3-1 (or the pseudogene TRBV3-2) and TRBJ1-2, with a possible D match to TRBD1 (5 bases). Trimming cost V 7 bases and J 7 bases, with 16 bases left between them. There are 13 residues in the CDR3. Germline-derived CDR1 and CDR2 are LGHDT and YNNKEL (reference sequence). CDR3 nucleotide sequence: TGTGCCAGCAACCCTCGCGGAACAGGTGGCTACACCTTC. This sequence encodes CASNPRGTGGYTF.

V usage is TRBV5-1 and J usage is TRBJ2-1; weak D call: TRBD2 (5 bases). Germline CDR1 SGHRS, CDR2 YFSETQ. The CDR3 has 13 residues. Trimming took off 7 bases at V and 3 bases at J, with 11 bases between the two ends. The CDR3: CASASSSYNEQFF. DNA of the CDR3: TGCGCCAGCGCTAGCAGTAGCTACAATGAGCAGTTCTTC.